What follows are 20 T cell receptor beta chains derived from one specimen sequenced in a study of blood T cells in healthy people across ages. It was with a sample-barcoded 5' primer and a J-beta primer mix that a second PCR of roughly 7 to 12 cycles was run. TCRdb independently ran MiXCR on the 5' RACE reads; one entry per CDR3 protein. The data hold approximately 730,000 distinct CDR3 sequences, with 40% to 45% observed a single time. The sequencing input was blood. Every receptor here comes from a woman aged 55-69 years in good health.

To note about this clonotype: An end of the junction differs from the germline gene, which may be a read error. This chain links TRBV20-1 with TRBJ1-1; possible D gene TRBD1, 5 bases. Per germline, CDR1 DFQATT and CDR2 SNEGSKA (reference sequence). The CDR3 is made up of 11 amino acids. CDR3 sequence: CSAKDGTEAFF. In DNA, the CDR3 is TGCAGTGCCAAGGACGGGACTGAGGCTTTCTTT.

V and J are TRBV6-1 and TRBJ2-2, with TRBD2 matching over 10 bases. This CDR3 comprises 15 residues. V lost 8 bases and J lost 3; bases outside the gene matches: 6. Germline-derived CDR1 and CDR2 are MNHNS and SASEGT. The chain's CDR3 is CASHPGTSDTGELFF. The CDR3, as DNA: TGTGCCAGCCACCCCGGGACTAGCGACACCGGGGAGCTGTTTTTT.

In this sample, this clonotype turned up once. The chain joins TRBV27 to TRBJ1-5, with TRBD1 as a possible D gene (6 bases). From germline, CDR1 is MNHEY and CDR2 SMNVEV (reference sequence). This CDR3 contains 15 residues. The V gene lost 4 bases and the J gene lost 7 bases, with 17 bases spanning the gap. CDR3 nucleotides: TGTGCCAGCAGTTCCGTCACCCCGCAGGGGCAGCCCCAGCATTTT. This sequence encodes CASSSVTPQGQPQHF.

This clonotype was observed a few times. This sequence joins TRBV14 and TRBJ2-5; no definite D call. The V and J ends lost 4 bases and 0 bases respectively, with 9 bases between them. The CDR3 sequence is 14 residues long. The germline gives CDR1 SGHDN, CDR2 FVKESK. DNA for the CDR3: TGTGCCAGCAGCCTCCTGGCGTACCAAGAGACCCAGTACTTC. This codes for CASSLLAYQETQYF.

The chain recombines TRBV7-9 with TRBJ2-7, with D uncertain. This CDR3 region has 17 residues. Trimming removed 5 bases at V and 0 bases at J, with 20 bases between. Germline V lookup: CDR1 SEHNR, CDR2 FQNEAQ (reference sequence). This chain's CDR3 is CASSPPRSNPSSYEQYF. The DNA for the CDR3 is TGTGCCAGCAGCCCTCCCCGTTCTAATCCGAGCTCCTACGAGCAGTACTTC.

This sequence joins TRBV29-1 and TRBJ2-2, with 8 nucleotides matching TRBD1. The CDR3 is 15 amino acids. Germline loops: CDR1 SQVTM, CDR2 ANQGSEA. The V and J ends lost 7 bases and 3 bases, in that order; junction bases with no gene match: 10. CDR3 residues: CSATTGGTYTGELFF. The CDR3 DNA sequence: TGCAGCGCTACCACAGGGGGAACCTACACCGGGGAGCTGTTTTTT.

Ten or more counts support this clonotype. The rearrangement links TRBV29-1 to TRBJ2-7, with a weak D call TRBD2 (5 bases). The CDR3 has 13 amino acids. CDR1 is SQVTM, CDR2 ANQGSEA, per germline. With 5 bases removed from V and 1 base from J, the gap between germline ends came to 12 bases. The CDR3 spells CSVFGGPSYEQYF. The CDR3 DNA sequence: TGCAGCGTTTTTGGCGGGCCATCCTACGAGCAGTACTTC.

This clonotype was picked up a small number of times. CDR3 region: CASGAGTVYGYTF. The CDR3, as DNA: TGTGCCAGCGGAGCCGGGACAGTCTATGGCTACACCTTC. The genes are TRBV27 and TRBJ1-2; 7 bases match TRBD1. The CDR3 covers 13 residues. In germline, CDR1 is MNHEY, CDR2 SMNVEV (reference sequence). V trimming: 8 bases; J trimming: 4 bases; junction bases outside the gene matches: 7.

The gene calls are TRBV7-6 and TRBJ1-4; D is undetermined. Per the germline V gene, CDR1 is SGHVS and CDR2 is FNYEAQ. The CDR3 contains 15 residues. The V and J ends lost 4 bases and 3 bases respectively, with 12 bases between them. The CDR3 DNA reads as TGTGCCAGCAGCTCGACGGGTTTGCCTAATGAAAAACTGTTTTTT. Its protein product is CASSSTGLPNEKLFF. Variable domain in full (rest from reference TRBV7-6 and TRBJ1-4): GAGVSQSPRYKVTKRGQDVALRCDPISGHVSLYWYRQALGQGPEFLTYFNYEAQQDKSGLPNDRFSAERPEGSISTLTIQRTEQRDSAMYRCASSSTGLPNEKLFFGSGTQLSVL.

For the CDR3, the DNA is TGTGCCAGCAGTTTCTGGCACAGAAAGAATGAGCAGTTCTTC. It encodes CASSFWHRKNEQFF. The rearrangement links TRBV27 to TRBJ2-1; D is unresolved. CDR1 MNHEY and CDR2 SMNVEV come from the germline V gene (reference sequence). The CDR3 runs 14 residues. The ends were cut back, 3 bases at V and 7 bases at J, with 13 bases in the middle.

The gene calls are TRBV2 and TRBJ2-5; TRBD2 matches at 7 bases. The length of the CDR3 is 15 residues. V dropped 3 bases and J dropped 6; count of bases not matched to a gene: 10. Germline CDR1 reads SNHLY; CDR2 reads FYNNEI. CDR3 coding DNA: TGTGCCAGCAGTGATCCAGCGGGGATATCCAAGACCCAGTACTTC. This translates into CASSDPAGISKTQYF. The entire variable domain, with the rest obtained from reference TRBV2 and TRBJ2-5, is as follows: EPEVTQTPSHQVTQMGQEVILRCVPISNHLYFYWYRQILGQKVEFLVSFYNNEISEKSEIFDDQFSVERPDGSNFTLKIRSTKLEDSAMYFCASSDPAGISKTQYFGPGTRLLVL.

The chain links TRBV10-3 to TRBJ2-7; no clear D gene. CDR1 ENHRY and CDR2 SYGVKD come from the germline V gene. This CDR3 is 13 amino acids long. Trimming pared 8 bases from V and 5 bases from J, leaving 16 bases between. The CDR3 nucleotides are TGTGCCATCGGTGCCTACGGATCCAACGAGCAGTACTTC. Residues: CAIGAYGSNEQYF.

The J gene is TRBJ2-3, the V gene TRBV11-2; 11 nucleotides match TRBD2. The CDR3 loop spans 14 amino acids. V dropped 0 bases and J dropped 9; count of bases not matched to a gene: 2. CDR1 and CDR2 from the germline V gene are SGHAT and FQNNGV. Written as DNA, the CDR3 is TGTGCCAGCAGCTTAGAGGCTAGCGGGAGGACGCAGTATTTT. Translation gives CASSLEASGRTQYF.

The rearrangement uses TRBV28 and TRBJ2-5, with TRBD2 matching 7 bases. CDR1 and CDR2 from the germline V gene are MDHEN and SYDVKM. V dropped 9 bases and J dropped 5; count of bases not matched to a gene: 12. The CDR3 has 14 amino acids. In DNA, the CDR3 is TGTGCCAGTAGTCCGCACCAGGGAGGGGAGACCCAGTACTTC. Its protein is CASSPHQGGETQYF.

CDR3 nucleotides: TGCGCCAGCAGGAAGGAACGTCAAGAGACCCAGTACTTC. It translates to CASRKERQETQYF. This chain links TRBV5-1 with TRBJ2-5; D uncertain. The V end was cut by 5 bases, the J end by 2 bases, with 10 bases between. The CDR3 spans 13 residues. The germline V gene encodes CDR1 SGHRS and CDR2 YFSETQ.

The CDR3 spells CASSVEAGGFGDTQYF. CDR3 in DNA: TGTGCCAGCAGTGTAGAAGCGGGGGGGTTTGGAGATACGCAGTATTTT. The V gene is TRBV6-1, the J gene TRBJ2-3, with 10 bases lining up with TRBD2. The CDR3 has 16 amino acids. The germline gives CDR1 MNHNS, CDR2 SASEGT. V was pared by 4 bases and J by 5 bases, with 9 bases of the junction left unmatched.

This clonotype has just one count. This clone may be a read error of a much larger clone one base away. The chain couples TRBV12-3 or TRBV12-4 to TRBJ2-5; D possibly corresponds to TRBD1 (6 bases). With 6 bases removed from V and 3 bases from J, the gap between germline ends came to 11 bases. This CDR3 region has 13 residues. The CDR3 spells CASRRQEKETQYF. The CDR3 DNA reads TGTGCCAGCAGGAGACAGGAGAAAGAGACCCAGTACTTC.

This chain joins TRBV18 and TRBJ1-4; perhaps TRBD1 as D (5 bases). The CDR3 contains 18 residues. Germline V gene lookup returns CDR1 KGHSH and CDR2 LQKENI. Trimming stripped 1 base from V and 0 bases from J, with 15 bases between. CDR3 residues: CASSPLAGQGATNEKLFF. The CDR3 DNA is TGTGCCAGCTCACCACTCGCGGGGCAGGGTGCAACTAATGAAAAACTGTTTTTT.

This clonotype has a handful of counts. The chain couples TRBV7-9 to TRBJ1-2; tentative D call: TRBD1 (6 bases). The CDR3 extends over 14 amino acids. Germline CDR1 and CDR2: SEHNR and FQNEAQ (reference sequence). Trimming removed 5 bases at V and 6 bases at J, with 16 bases between. CDR3 nucleotide sequence: TGTGCCAGCAGCCAAGTTACAGGGAATCATGGCTACACCTTC. It is translated as CASSQVTGNHGYTF.

The chain joins TRBV5-1 to TRBJ1-1; no definite D call. CDR1 and CDR2 (germline): SGHRS, YFSETQ. The germline V and J ends were trimmed by 0 bases and 0 bases, with 9 bases remaining between them. The CDR3 length is 15 residues. In DNA form, the CDR3 reads TGCGCCAGCAGCTTGGATGGAGTTATGAACACTGAAGCTTTCTTT. Protein sequence: CASSLDGVMNTEAFF.